A single sample gave rise to the 28 T cell receptor beta chains below, sequenced in a study of T cell repertoires in cytomegalovirus infection. TCRdb re-called the reads with MiXCR, one entry per CDR3 protein. The sample contains about 490,000 distinct CDR3 sequences, about a quarter of which appear only once. Sequencing used PBMCs. The source of these receptors is a human donor in good health (CMV status not recorded). Some clones in this sample may be carry-over from other donors' samples.

This rearrangement joins TRBV6-2 or TRBV6-3 to TRBJ2-7, with TRBD2 identical over 7 bases. With V trimmed by 5 bases and J by 3 bases, 7 bases remained unmatched. Germline lookup yields CDR1 MNHEY and CDR2 SVGEGT. CDR3 length: 14 amino acids. In DNA, the CDR3 is TGTGCCAGCAGTGCATCACTAGCGCACTACGAGCAGTACGTC. The encoded protein is CASSASLAHYEQYV.

This clonotype was observed a handful of times. The rearrangement uses TRBV6-6 and TRBJ1-1; D is unclear. This CDR3 has 15 amino acids. V dropped 4 bases and J dropped 1 base, with 13 bases sitting between them. The germline CDR1 and CDR2 sequences are MNHNY and SVGAGI (reference sequence). CDR3: CASSLAPIGNTEAFF. CDR3 nucleotides: TGTGCCAGCAGTTTAGCCCCCATCGGGAACACTGAAGCTTTCTTT.

The chain employs TRBV6-1 and TRBJ2-7, with D possibly matching TRBD2 (6 bases). Germline V CDR1 and CDR2: MNHNS, SASEGT. This CDR3 spans 13 amino acids. The V end was cut by 3 bases, the J end by 4 bases, with 10 bases between. The DNA of the CDR3 is TGTGCCAGCAGTGATAGCGGAGTATACGAGCAGTACGTC. It yields the protein CASSDSGVYEQYV.

This rearrangement joins TRBV5-4 to TRBJ2-7, with D perhaps being TRBD1 or TRBD2 (5 bases each). The length of the CDR3 is 14 residues. V was cut by 5 bases and J by 2 bases, with 14 bases left in between. Germline CDR1 SGHNT, CDR2 YYREEE (reference sequence). The CDR3 is CASRSGTSTYEQYF. The CDR3 DNA follows: TGTGCCAGCAGATCCGGGACGTCCACCTACGAGCAGTACTTC.

This clonotype was seen only once. This may arise from a read error, as a much more abundant clone is one base away. The gene calls are TRBV7-9 and TRBJ2-1; no clear D. Germline V gives CDR1 SEHNR, CDR2 FQNEAQ (reference sequence). This CDR3 has 13 amino acids. CDR3 bases: TGTGCCGGCAGCTTAACACCCTTTGGAGAGCAGTTCTTC. It codes for CAGSLTPFGEQFF.

V usage is TRBV12-3 or TRBV12-4 and J usage is TRBJ2-2, with 7 bases lining up with TRBD1. There are 18 residues in the CDR3. Unmatched junction bases numbered 14, after V lost 0 bases and J lost 7 bases. The CDR3 region is CASSLALVGQLTSGELFF. The DNA for the CDR3 is TGTGCCAGCAGTTTAGCGCTCGTGGGACAGCTGACGAGCGGGGAGCTGTTTTTT.

Only a few counts were recorded for this clonotype. The chain couples TRBV6-6 to TRBJ2-2, with 9 bases that match TRBD2. Germline V gives CDR1 MNHNY, CDR2 SVGAGI (reference sequence). The trim removed 7 bases at V and 6 bases at J, leaving 12 bases unmatched. This CDR3 has 16 amino acids. CDR3 coding DNA: TGTGCCAGCATCACCGGGGGCACTAGCGGGTCCGGGGAGCTGTTTTTT. Amino acid sequence: CASITGGTSGSGELFF.

The chain combines TRBV6-5 with TRBJ2-3; no clear D. Trimming took 3 bases from V and 0 from J, leaving 7 bases between them. CDR3 length equals 14 residues. Germline loops: CDR1 MNHEY, CDR2 SVGAGI. CDR3 DNA sequence: TGTGCCAGCAGTTATTCCCTGAGCACAGATACGCAGTATTTT. Its translation: CASSYSLSTDTQYF.

The V gene is TRBV28, the J gene TRBJ2-5; 9 nucleotides agree with TRBD1. Trimming cost V 1 base and J 2 bases; bases outside gene matches: 5. The CDR3 runs 16 residues. Germline V gene lookup returns CDR1 MDHEN and CDR2 SYDVKM. CDR3 protein: CASSLLGTGTQETQYF. The CDR3 bases are TGTGCCAGCAGTTTATTGGGGACAGGGACACAAGAGACCCAGTACTTC.

The chain combines TRBV24-1 with TRBJ2-2; 8 positions match TRBD1. CDR3 length: 15 amino acids. In germline, CDR1 is KGHDR, CDR2 SFDVKD. V trimming: 5 bases; J trimming: 2 bases; junction bases outside the gene matches: 3. CDR3 residues: CATSGTGSNTGELFF. The CDR3 DNA sequence: TGTGCCACCAGTGGGACAGGGTCAAACACCGGGGAGCTGTTTTTT.

V usage is TRBV4-1 and J usage is TRBJ2-3; the D gene could be TRBD1 or TRBD2 (6 bases each). V was shortened by 1 base and J by 6 bases, with 14 bases between the two germline ends. The germline V gene has CDR1 MGHRA and CDR2 YSYEKL. The CDR3 is 15 amino acids. Here the CDR3 DNA reads TGCGCCAGCAGCCAAGGGGTAGGGGGGCGGGATACGCAGTATTTT. Amino acids: CASSQGVGGRDTQYF.

This clonotype has ten or more counts. This rearrangement joins TRBV7-2 to TRBJ2-3; D remains ambiguous. Between the trimmed V and J ends, which lost 1 base and 2 bases, there was a span of 4 bases. The CDR3 spans 13 residues. The germline V gene encodes CDR1 SGHTA and CDR2 FQGNSA. The CDR3 DNA sequence: TGTGCCAGCAGCTTAGTATACACAGATACGCAGTATTTT. The encoded protein is CASSLVYTDTQYF.

This clonotype was seen repeatedly, ten times or more. The J gene is TRBJ1-4, the V gene TRBV12-3 or TRBV12-4, with D perhaps TRBD1 (5 bases). This CDR3 has 14 amino acids. Trimming stripped 3 bases from V and 7 bases from J, with 12 bases between. In DNA, the CDR3 is TGTGCCAGCAGTTTCGTCCAGGGAGGTGAAAAACTGTTTTTT. Translation gives CASSFVQGGEKLFF.

There are many counts of this clonotype. J is TRBJ2-7 and V is TRBV28; D could derive from TRBD1 or TRBD2 (6 bases each). The CDR3 loop spans 14 amino acids. Germline lookup yields CDR1 MDHEN and CDR2 SYDVKM. Trimming shortened V by 3 bases and J by 4 bases, and 13 bases separated the two germline ends. The CDR3 region has the DNA TGTGCCAGCAGTTTTCACGGGGGCAGTTACGAGCAGTACGTC. Amino acids: CASSFHGGSYEQYV.

The rearrangement links TRBV6-2 or TRBV6-3 to TRBJ2-1; D is unclear. Per the germline V gene, CDR1 is MNHEY and CDR2 is SVGEGT. This CDR3 comprises 12 residues. Trimming cost V 8 bases and J 9 bases, with 14 bases left between them. CDR3: CASAPLWGEQFF. The CDR3 coding sequence is TGTGCCAGCGCTCCCCTTTGGGGTGAGCAGTTCTTC.

CDR3 loop: CASSEIQATDTQYF. The CDR3 DNA reads TGTGCCAGCAGTGAAATACAGGCCACAGATACGCAGTATTTT. The rearrangement joins TRBV25-1 to TRBJ2-3; possibly TRBD1 for D (5 bases). The germline V gene encodes CDR1 MGHDK and CDR2 SYGVNS. This CDR3 contains 14 residues. V was pared by 2 bases and J by 2 bases, with 8 bases between.

The rearrangement uses TRBV12-3 or TRBV12-4 and TRBJ1-1; tentative D call: TRBD1 (5 bases). The CDR3 runs to 13 residues. V lost 7 bases and J 13 bases, leaving 22 bases between the germline ends. The CDR3 DNA sequence: TGTGCCAGCACCCAAGACAGCCTCCACTCCCTTTTCTTT. It yields the protein CASTQDSLHSLFF.

The V gene is TRBV29-1, the J gene TRBJ2-7; TRBD1 is a possible D gene (6 bases). The CDR3 sequence is 12 residues long. V was pared by 2 bases and J by 6 bases, with 11 bases between. CDR1 SQVTM and CDR2 ANQGSEA come from the germline V gene. CDR3 sequence (DNA): TGCAGCGTTGAAAGGGGGTCGGGCGAGCAGTACTTC. Protein product: CSVERGSGEQYF.

This clonotype was detected ten times or more. This chain uses TRBV6-5 with TRBJ2-1; D is ambiguous. The CDR3 contains 13 residues. CDR1 MNHEY and CDR2 SVGAGI come from the germline V gene. V was pared by 5 bases and J by 5 bases, with 10 bases between. The CDR3 DNA reads as TGTGCCAGCAGTCCCGTATTCCACAATGAGCAGTTCTTC. Its translation: CASSPVFHNEQFF.

This clonotype was seen more than once but under ten times. V and J are TRBV12-3 or TRBV12-4 and TRBJ2-1, with D possibly TRBD1 on 6 matching bases. The V end lost 3 bases, the J end lost 1 base, and 10 bases lay between the germline ends. The CDR3 contains 15 residues. This chain's CDR3 is CASSFTQGSYNEQFF. DNA for the CDR3: TGTGCCAGCAGTTTCACGCAGGGGTCCTACAATGAGCAGTTCTTC.

This clonotype was counted at least ten times. The chain couples TRBV7-6 to TRBJ2-1; TRBD1 matches 10 bases. Per the germline V gene, CDR1 is SGHVS and CDR2 is FNYEAQ. This CDR3 is built from 17 residues. V gave up 5 bases and J gave up 5 bases; unmatched junction bases: 12. The CDR3 loop is CASSPRGTGENHNEQFF. Here the CDR3 DNA reads TGTGCCAGCAGCCCCAGGGGGACAGGGGAGAATCACAATGAGCAGTTCTTC.

This clonotype was observed many times. The J gene is TRBJ2-1, the V gene TRBV12-3 or TRBV12-4; 7 nucleotides align to TRBD2. Losses at the gene ends were 6 bases for V and 4 bases for J; bases not matched to a gene: 12. The length of the CDR3 is 16 residues. The CDR3 sequence: CASSHRPVREYNEQFF. CDR3 DNA: TGTGCCAGCAGCCACCGCCCGGTGCGGGAGTACAATGAGCAGTTCTTC.

V usage is TRBV6-5 and J usage is TRBJ2-2; D ambiguous. Germline V gene data show CDR1 as MNHEY and CDR2 as SVGAGI. V lost 0 bases and J 3 bases, leaving 14 bases between the germline ends. The CDR3 runs to 17 residues. The CDR3 reads CASSYSRSAPYTGELFF. DNA for the CDR3: TGTGCCAGCAGTTACTCGAGGAGCGCACCATACACCGGGGAGCTGTTTTTT.

Only a few counts were recorded for this clonotype. The chain combines TRBV28 with TRBJ1-2, with D unresolved. The V gene's germline CDR1 is MDHEN and CDR2 SYDVKM. This CDR3 spans 13 amino acids. The V end lost 6 bases, the J end lost 1 base, and 9 bases lay between the germline ends. The CDR3 bases are TGTGCCAGCAGCCAGGACGTTAACTATGGCTACACCTTC. Protein: CASSQDVNYGYTF.

This clonotype came up many times. The chain joins TRBV7-2 to TRBJ1-4, with 7 nucleotides matching TRBD1. CDR3 length equals 17 residues. CDR1 is SGHTA, CDR2 FQGNSA, per germline. The V and J ends lost 4 bases and 0 bases, in that order; junction bases with no gene match: 8. The CDR3 DNA is TGTGCCAGCAGCTCCGGGACAGTCGATGCAACTAATGAAAAACTGTTTTTT. This sequence encodes CASSSGTVDATNEKLFF.

The CDR3 here is CASRQQASQETQYF. DNA of the CDR3: TGCGCCAGTCGTCAACAGGCGAGCCAAGAGACCCAGTACTTC. The chain employs TRBV5-1 and TRBJ2-5, with a possible D match to TRBD1 (5 bases). Per the germline V gene, CDR1 is SGHRS and CDR2 is YFSETQ. CDR3 length: 14 amino acids. V lost 8 bases and J lost 1, with 15 bases in between.

The chain uses TRBV6-2 or TRBV6-3 and TRBJ2-1; D gene ambiguous. Germline CDR1 is MNHEY and CDR2 is SVGEGT. CDR3 length: 13 residues. The germline V and J ends were trimmed by 8 bases and 7 bases, with 15 bases remaining between them. DNA for the CDR3: TGTGCCAGCGACCTTTCCAAGGGAAATGAGCAGTTCTTC. Translating gives CASDLSKGNEQFF.

The V and J genes are TRBV6-1 and TRBJ2-1, with 10 positions matching TRBD2. Germline loops: CDR1 MNHNS, CDR2 SASEGT. The CDR3 is made up of 15 amino acids. V was pared by 7 bases and J by 5 bases, with 8 bases of the junction left unmatched. CDR3 bases: TGTGCCAGCAAGCTACCGGGACTAGCGAACAATGAGCAGTTCTTC. Translating it yields CASKLPGLANNEQFF.